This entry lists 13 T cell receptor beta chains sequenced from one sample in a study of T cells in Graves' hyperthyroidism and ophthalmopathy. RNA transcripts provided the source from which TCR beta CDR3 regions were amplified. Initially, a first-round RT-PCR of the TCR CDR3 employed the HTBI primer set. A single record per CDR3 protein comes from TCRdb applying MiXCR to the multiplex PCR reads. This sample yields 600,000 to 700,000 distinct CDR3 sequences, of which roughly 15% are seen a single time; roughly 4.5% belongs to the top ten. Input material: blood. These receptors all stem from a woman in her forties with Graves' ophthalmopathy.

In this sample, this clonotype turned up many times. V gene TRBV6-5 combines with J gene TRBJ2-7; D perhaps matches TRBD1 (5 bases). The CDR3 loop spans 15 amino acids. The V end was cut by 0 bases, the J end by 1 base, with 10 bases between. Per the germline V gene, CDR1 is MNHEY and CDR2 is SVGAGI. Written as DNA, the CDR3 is TGTGCCAGCAGTTACTCCCAGGGTTTTTCCTACGAGCAGTACTTC. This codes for CASSYSQGFSYEQYF.

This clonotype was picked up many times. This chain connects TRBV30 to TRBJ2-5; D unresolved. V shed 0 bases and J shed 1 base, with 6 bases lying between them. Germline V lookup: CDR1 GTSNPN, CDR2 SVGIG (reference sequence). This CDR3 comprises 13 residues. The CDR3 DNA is TGTGCCTGGAGTGTAATGATCCAAGAGACCCAGTACTTC. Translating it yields CAWSVMIQETQYF.

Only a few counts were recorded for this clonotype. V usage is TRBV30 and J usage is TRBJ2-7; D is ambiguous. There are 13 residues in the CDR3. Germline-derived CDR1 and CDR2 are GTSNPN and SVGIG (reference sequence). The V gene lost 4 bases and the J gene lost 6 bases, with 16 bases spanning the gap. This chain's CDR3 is CAWTKLRSGEQYF. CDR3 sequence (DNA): TGTGCCTGGACCAAACTGAGATCAGGCGAGCAGTACTTC.

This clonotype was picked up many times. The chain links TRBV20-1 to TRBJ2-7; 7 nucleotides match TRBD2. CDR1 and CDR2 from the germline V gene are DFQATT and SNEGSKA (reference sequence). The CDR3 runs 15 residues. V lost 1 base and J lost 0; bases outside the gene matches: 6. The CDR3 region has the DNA TGCAGTGCTAGAGGCCGGGGGGAGGCCTCCTACGAGCAGTACTTC. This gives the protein CSARGRGEASYEQYF.

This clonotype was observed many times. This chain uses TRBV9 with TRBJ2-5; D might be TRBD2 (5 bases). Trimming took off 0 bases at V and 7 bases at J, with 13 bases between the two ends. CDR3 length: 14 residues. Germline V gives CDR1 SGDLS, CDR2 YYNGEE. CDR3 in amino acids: CASSVDVEGRTQYF. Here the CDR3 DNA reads TGTGCCAGCAGCGTAGATGTTGAGGGTCGGACCCAGTACTTC. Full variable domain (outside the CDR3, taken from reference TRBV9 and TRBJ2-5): DSGVTQTPKHLITATGQRVTLRCSPRSGDLSVYWYQQSLDQGLQFLIQYYNGEERAKGNILERFSAQQFPDLHSELNLSSLELGDSALYFCASSVDVEGRTQYFGPGTRLLVL.

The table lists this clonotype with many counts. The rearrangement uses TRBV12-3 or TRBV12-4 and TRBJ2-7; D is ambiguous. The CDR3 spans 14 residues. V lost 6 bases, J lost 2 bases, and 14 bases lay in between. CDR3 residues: CASSPPPGPYEQYF. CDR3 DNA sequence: TGTGCCAGCAGCCCCCCCCCCGGACCCTACGAGCAGTACTTC.

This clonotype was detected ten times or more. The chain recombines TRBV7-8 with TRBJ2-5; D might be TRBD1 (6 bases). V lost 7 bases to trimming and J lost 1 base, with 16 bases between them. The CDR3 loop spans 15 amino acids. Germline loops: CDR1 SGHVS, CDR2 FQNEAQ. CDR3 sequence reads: CASIPPRGIQETQYF. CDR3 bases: TGTGCCAGCATCCCCCCCAGGGGAATCCAAGAGACCCAGTACTTC.

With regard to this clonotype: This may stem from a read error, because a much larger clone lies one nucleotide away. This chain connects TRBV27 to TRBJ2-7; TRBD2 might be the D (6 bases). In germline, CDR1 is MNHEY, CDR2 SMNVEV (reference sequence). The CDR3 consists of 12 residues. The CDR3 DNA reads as TGTGCCAACAGTTTATGGGGAGGCGAGCAGTACTTC. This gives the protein CANSLWGGEQYF.

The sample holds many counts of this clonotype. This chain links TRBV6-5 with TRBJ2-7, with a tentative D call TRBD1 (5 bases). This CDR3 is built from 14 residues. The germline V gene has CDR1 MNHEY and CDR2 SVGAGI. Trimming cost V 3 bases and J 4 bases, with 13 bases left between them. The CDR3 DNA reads TGTGCCAGCAGTTATGATCCCTCAGGGTACGAGCAGTACTTC. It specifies CASSYDPSGYEQYF.

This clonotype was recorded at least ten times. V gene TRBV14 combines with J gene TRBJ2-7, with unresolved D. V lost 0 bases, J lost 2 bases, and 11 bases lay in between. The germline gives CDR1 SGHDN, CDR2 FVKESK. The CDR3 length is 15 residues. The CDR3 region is CASSQEGSRPYEQYF. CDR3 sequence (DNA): TGTGCCAGCAGCCAAGAAGGATCGAGACCCTACGAGCAGTACTTC.

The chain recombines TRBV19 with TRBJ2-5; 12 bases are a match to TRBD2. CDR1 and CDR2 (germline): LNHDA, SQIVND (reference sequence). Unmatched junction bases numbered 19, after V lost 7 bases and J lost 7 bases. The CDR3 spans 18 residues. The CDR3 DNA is TGTGCCAGTACCCCTTGGACCGGGACTAGCGGGCCCAGGGGGACCCAGTACTTC. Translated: CASTPWTGTSGPRGTQYF.

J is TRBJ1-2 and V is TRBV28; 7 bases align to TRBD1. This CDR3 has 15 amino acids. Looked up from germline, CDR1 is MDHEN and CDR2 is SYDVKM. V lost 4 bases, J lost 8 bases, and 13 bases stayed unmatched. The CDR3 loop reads CASSSETGPLGGYTF. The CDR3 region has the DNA TGTGCCAGCAGTTCTGAGACAGGGCCCCTCGGCGGCTACACCTTC.

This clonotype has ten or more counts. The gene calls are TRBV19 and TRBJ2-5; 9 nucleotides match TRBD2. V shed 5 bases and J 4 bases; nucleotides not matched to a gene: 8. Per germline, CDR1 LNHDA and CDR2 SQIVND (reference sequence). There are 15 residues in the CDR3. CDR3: CASSPRVAGVETQYF. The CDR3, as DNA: TGTGCCAGTAGTCCTCGGGTAGCGGGAGTAGAGACCCAGTACTTC. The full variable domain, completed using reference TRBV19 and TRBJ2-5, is DGGITQSPKYLFRKEGQNVTLSCEQNLNHDAMYWYRQDPGQGLRLIYYSQIVNDFQKGDIAEGYSVSREKKESFPLTVTSAQKNPTAFYLCASSPRVAGVETQYFGPGTRLLVL.